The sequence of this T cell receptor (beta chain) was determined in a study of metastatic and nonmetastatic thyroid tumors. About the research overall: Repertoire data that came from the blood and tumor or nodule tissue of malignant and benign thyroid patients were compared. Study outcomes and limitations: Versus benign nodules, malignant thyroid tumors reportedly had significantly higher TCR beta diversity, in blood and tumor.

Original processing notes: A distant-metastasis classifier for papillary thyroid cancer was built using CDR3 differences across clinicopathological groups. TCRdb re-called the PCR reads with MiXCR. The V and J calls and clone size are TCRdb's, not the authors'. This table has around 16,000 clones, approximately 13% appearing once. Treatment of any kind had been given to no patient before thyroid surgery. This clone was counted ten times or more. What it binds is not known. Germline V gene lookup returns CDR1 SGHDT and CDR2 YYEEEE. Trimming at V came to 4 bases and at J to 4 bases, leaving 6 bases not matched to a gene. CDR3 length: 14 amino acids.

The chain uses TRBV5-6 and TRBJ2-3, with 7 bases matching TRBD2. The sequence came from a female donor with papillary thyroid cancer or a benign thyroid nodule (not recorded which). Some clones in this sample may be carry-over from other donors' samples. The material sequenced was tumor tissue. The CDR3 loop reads CASSLWTRSDTQYF. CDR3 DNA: TGTGCCAGCAGCCTATGGACTAGATCAGATACGCAGTATTTT.